Listed below are T cell receptor beta chains from one sample, sequenced in a study of blood T cell repertoires in COVID-19. Method: immunoSEQ multiplex PCR; TCRdb's copy keeps in-frame clones and lacks some. The table lists approximately 190,000 clones, about 88% of them singletons. Sequencing was done on a sample of PBMCs or T cells enriched from blood (not recorded which). These receptors were collected from a woman aged 40 to 50 in a cohort exposed to, infected with or recovered from COVID-19 (not recorded which). The CDR3 runs from the conserved cysteine through the conserved F or W. Each record gives: CDR3 DNA, CDR3 protein, J gene, V gene, D gene, clone size. A D gene is named only where the DNA matches it firmly. Clone size is stated in some rows and not others, as once, few, many or a class when expanded.

DNA: TGTGCCAGCAGCTTAGCAGGTTCTCAGGCGGGACAAGAGACCCAGTACTTC
CDR3: CASSLAGSQAGQETQYF
J: TRBJ2-5
V: TRBV13
D: .
size: .

DNA: TGTGCCAGCATTAAACGGGACATCCACGAGCAGTACTTC
CDR3: CASIKRDIHEQYF
J: TRBJ2-7
V: TRBV28
D: .
size: .

DNA: TGTGCCAGCAGCAGCCTTGACAGGGAAGTTGGGACTGAAGCTTTCTTT
CDR3: CASSSLDREVGTEAFF
J: TRBJ1-1
V: TRBV5-6
D: TRBD1
size: .

DNA: TGTGCCAGCAGTTACCGAGGCAACAATCAGCCCCAGCATTTT
CDR3: CASSYRGNNQPQHF
J: TRBJ1-5
V: TRBV6-5
D: .
size: .

DNA: TGTGCCAGCAGCTTGGGGACAGGGGGCTCGGGCTACACCTTC
CDR3: CASSLGTGGSGYTF
J: TRBJ1-2
V: TRBV5-6
D: TRBD1
size: .

DNA: TGCGCCAGCAGCAGTTGGACAGCGAACACTGAAGCTTTCTTT
CDR3: CASSSWTANTEAFF
J: TRBJ1-1
V: TRBV5-1
D: .
size: .

DNA: TGTGCCAGCAGCCCGACAGGGCGGGATGGCTACACCTTC
CDR3: CASSPTGRDGYTF
J: TRBJ1-2
V: TRBV6-5
D: TRBD1
size: .

DNA: TGTGCCACCAGCAGGGCCCGGACAGGTGGGACTGAAGCTTTCTTT
CDR3: CATSRARTGGTEAFF
J: TRBJ1-1
V: TRBV15
D: TRBD1
size: .

DNA: TGTGCCAGCAGCTTAGGCCGCCAGGGACAGCACACCGGGGAGCTGTTTTTT
CDR3: CASSLGRQGQHTGELFF
J: TRBJ2-2
V: TRBV7-9
D: TRBD1
size: .

DNA: TGCGCCAGCAGCCATCGGACAGGGGGCGCGAGTGAGCAGTACTTC
CDR3: CASSHRTGGASEQYF
J: TRBJ2-7
V: TRBV4-1
D: TRBD1
size: few

DNA: TGTGCCAGCAGTACCCGGGACAGGGGGTTTACTGAAGCTTTCTTT
CDR3: CASSTRDRGFTEAFF
J: TRBJ1-1
V: TRBV27
D: TRBD1
size: .

DNA: TGTGCCTTCCACGAGGGCGGGGCCCACACTGAAGCTTTCTTT
CDR3: CAFHEGGAHTEAFF
J: TRBJ1-1
V: TRBV30
D: .
size: .

DNA: TGTGCCAGCAAATTAGCAGGGAGGGACGGGGAGCTGTTTTTT
CDR3: CASKLAGRDGELFF
J: TRBJ2-2
V: TRBV28
D: TRBD2
size: .

DNA: TGCGCCAGCATTTTGCGGGAGGGCCCCCCAGATACGCAGTATTTT
CDR3: CASILREGPPDTQYF
J: TRBJ2-3
V: TRBV10-1
D: TRBD2
size: .

DNA: TGTGCCAGCAGTTACCTGGTCGGGGGGAACACTGAAGCTTTCTTT
CDR3: CASSYLVGGNTEAFF
J: TRBJ1-1
V: TRBV6-6
D: .
size: .

DNA: TGTGCCATCAGTGCGCAGGGGATCAATTCACCCCTCCACTTT
CDR3: CAISAQGINSPLHF
J: TRBJ1-6
V: TRBV10-3
D: .
size: .

DNA: TGCGCCAGCAGGGGCCCCCGCAGGGGTGGCACTGAAGCTTTCTTT
CDR3: CASRGPRRGGTEAFF
J: TRBJ1-1
V: TRBV10-2
D: .
size: few

DNA: TGTGCCAGCAGCTTAGCCGGACAGGGTGGAGGCTACACCTTC
CDR3: CASSLAGQGGGYTF
J: TRBJ1-2
V: TRBV7-2
D: TRBD1
size: .

DNA: TGTGCCAGCAGCGGGACAGGGGTCGAATACAATGAGCAGTTCTTC
CDR3: CASSGTGVEYNEQFF
J: TRBJ2-1
V: TRBV9
D: TRBD1
size: once

DNA: TGTGCCAGCAGTGAAGAAGTGGGGGCGGGCTATGGCTACACCTTC
CDR3: CASSEEVGAGYGYTF
J: TRBJ1-2
V: TRBV6-1
D: .
size: many

DNA: TGTGCCAGCAGTGACTCGAGGTACTATTATAGCAATCAGCCCCAGCATTTT
CDR3: CASSDSRYYYSNQPQHF
J: TRBJ1-5
V: TRBV6-4
D: .
size: .

DNA: TGTGCCAGCAGTTACGGGGCTACCAATGAGCAGTTCTTC
CDR3: CASSYGATNEQFF
J: TRBJ2-1
V: TRBV6-5
D: .
size: once

DNA: TGTGCCAGCAGGGGTGGGACTTTAAACCATGAAAAACTGTTTTTT
CDR3: CASRGGTLNHEKLFF
J: TRBJ1-4
V: TRBV13
D: .
size: .

DNA: TGCGCCAGCAGCCAAGACGGGGAGCTAGCGGGAGCAGAGACCCAGTACTTC
CDR3: CASSQDGELAGAETQYF
J: TRBJ2-5
V: TRBV4-1
D: TRBD2
size: .

DNA: TGTGCCAGCAGTTCCCCGTTACAGGGTTTGACAGATACGCAGTATTTT
CDR3: CASSSPLQGLTDTQYF
J: TRBJ2-3
V: TRBV28
D: .
size: .

DNA: TGTGCCAGCAGCTCAAGGACTAGCGGGAGTGTCGATGAGCAGTTCTTC
CDR3: CASSSRTSGSVDEQFF
J: TRBJ2-1
V: TRBV11-3
D: TRBD2
size: .

DNA: TGTGCCAGCAGTTACTCGGCTAGCGGGCTATCCTACGAGCAGTACTTC
CDR3: CASSYSASGLSYEQYF
J: TRBJ2-7
V: TRBV6-5
D: TRBD2
size: once

DNA: TGTGCCAGCAGACCGGGACAGGGGGTTTACGAGCAGTACTTC
CDR3: CASRPGQGVYEQYF
J: TRBJ2-7
V: TRBV2
D: TRBD1
size: few

DNA: TGTGCCAGCAGCTTAGAAACAGGGGTTTGGGAGACCCAGTACTTC
CDR3: CASSLETGVWETQYF
J: TRBJ2-5
V: TRBV7-2
D: TRBD1
size: .

DNA: TGTGCCAGCAGCCTCCGGACTAGCGGGACTATTCGCACAGATACGCAGTATTTT
CDR3: CASSLRTSGTIRTDTQYF
J: TRBJ2-3
V: TRBV6-2/TRBV6-3
D: TRBD2
size: few

DNA: TGTGCCAACAGGGGACAGGGGCCTGAGCAGTACTTC
CDR3: CANRGQGPEQYF
J: TRBJ2-7
V: TRBV2
D: TRBD1
size: .

DNA: TGTGCCAGCAGCTCCACGGGGGGGCGGTTAACAGATACGCAGTATTTT
CDR3: CASSSTGGRLTDTQYF
J: TRBJ2-3
V: TRBV7-6
D: TRBD2
size: .

DNA: TGCGCCAGCAGCGCGGGACAGGGTCCATACGAGCAGTACTTC
CDR3: CASSAGQGPYEQYF
J: TRBJ2-7
V: TRBV5-1
D: TRBD1
size: .

DNA: TGTGCCAGCAGTATCTGGGGGGGAGAGCAGTACTTC
CDR3: CASSIWGGEQYF
J: TRBJ2-7
V: TRBV6-5
D: TRBD2
size: .

DNA: TGTGCCAGCAGCCAAGATTTGGGGAGGAATCAGCCCCAGCATTTT
CDR3: CASSQDLGRNQPQHF
J: TRBJ1-5
V: TRBV3-1/TRBV3-2
D: .
size: once

DNA: TGTGCCAGCTCTCCGAGGACTAGCGGGAGTTACAGTGGCGAGCAGTACTTC
CDR3: CASSPRTSGSYSGEQYF
J: TRBJ2-7
V: TRBV18
D: TRBD2
size: .

DNA: TGTGCCAGCAGACGCGACAGGGCCTTAGCTTTCTTT
CDR3: CASRRDRALAFF
J: TRBJ1-1
V: TRBV28
D: TRBD1
size: .

DNA: TGTGCCAGCAGCCAAGATCTGTCTAGCACAGATACGCAGTATTTT
CDR3: CASSQDLSSTDTQYF
J: TRBJ2-3
V: TRBV3-1/TRBV3-2
D: .
size: once